These T cell receptor beta chains were read from a single sample in a study of blood T cell repertoires in COVID-19. The method was immunoSEQ multiplex PCR; TCRdb's version includes in-frame clones alone and lacks a portion of them. The data contain 90,000 to 95,000 clones, 70% to 90% of them singletons. The sequenced sample was peripheral blood. The source is a woman at least 80 years old with active COVID-19. Each CDR3 is given with its conserved first and last residue. A D gene is named only where the DNA matches it firmly. Size is stated for part of the rows, as once, few or many counts, or as a class when the clone is expanded.

CDR3 DNA: TGTGCCAGCAGCTTAGGGATAGCGGGAGACGAGCAGTACTTC
CDR3 protein: CASSLGIAGDEQYF
clone size: .
D gene: TRBD2
J gene: TRBJ2-7
V gene: TRBV11-3

CDR3 DNA: TGTGCCAGCAGCTTAGCGGGGGGAAGCGGTCGATACAATGAGCAGTTCTTC
CDR3 protein: CASSLAGGSGRYNEQFF
clone size: .
D gene: .
J gene: TRBJ2-1
V gene: TRBV7-6

CDR3 DNA: TGTGCCACCCGACCCCCAGGGGCTGGCAATCAGCCCCAGCATTTT
CDR3 protein: CATRPPGAGNQPQHF
clone size: .
D gene: .
J gene: TRBJ1-5
V gene: TRBV28

CDR3 DNA: TGTGCCAGCAGCTCTTCCAGCGGGAGGGCCCGGTCGGTAAAGACCCAGTACTTC
CDR3 protein: CASSSSSGRARSVKTQYF
clone size: .
D gene: TRBD2
J gene: TRBJ2-5
V gene: TRBV5-4

CDR3 DNA: TGTGCCAGCAGCGCGGACTGGACAGCCTACGAGCAGTACTTC
CDR3 protein: CASSADWTAYEQYF
clone size: .
D gene: .
J gene: TRBJ2-7
V gene: TRBV7-2

CDR3 DNA: TGTGCCAGCAGTGAACGGGACTTCTATGGCTACACCTTC
CDR3 protein: CASSERDFYGYTF
clone size: .
D gene: .
J gene: TRBJ1-2
V gene: TRBV6-1

CDR3 DNA: TGTGCCAGCAGTTACCCCCTCACTAGGGATACGCAGTATTTT
CDR3 protein: CASSYPLTRDTQYF
clone size: .
D gene: .
J gene: TRBJ2-3
V gene: TRBV6-2/TRBV6-3

CDR3 DNA: TGTGCCAGCAGCTTGGAGGGGACTCGCACAGATACGCAGTATTTT
CDR3 protein: CASSLEGTRTDTQYF
clone size: .
D gene: .
J gene: TRBJ2-3
V gene: TRBV5-4

CDR3 DNA: TGCAGCGTCGGACTAGCGGGAGAGACCCAGTACTTC
CDR3 protein: CSVGLAGETQYF
clone size: .
D gene: TRBD2
J gene: TRBJ2-5
V gene: TRBV29-1

CDR3 DNA: TGCGCCAGCAGCCATGAGAATAGCGGTTACAATGAGCAGTTCTTC
CDR3 protein: CASSHENSGYNEQFF
clone size: .
D gene: .
J gene: TRBJ2-1
V gene: TRBV4-3

CDR3 DNA: TGTGCCAGCAGCTTAGGTTCCGGGAGGGCCGGCGGGGAGCTGTTTTTT
CDR3 protein: CASSLGSGRAGGELFF
clone size: .
D gene: TRBD2
J gene: TRBJ2-2
V gene: TRBV7-9

CDR3 DNA: TGTGCCAGCAGTTACCATAAGACTAGCGGGTCTAATGAGCAGTTCTTC
CDR3 protein: CASSYHKTSGSNEQFF
clone size: .
D gene: TRBD2
J gene: TRBJ2-1
V gene: TRBV6-6

CDR3 DNA: TGTGCCAGCAGCTTGGGCTTCGGCAGGGAAAATCAGCCCCAGCATTTT
CDR3 protein: CASSLGFGRENQPQHF
clone size: .
D gene: .
J gene: TRBJ1-5
V gene: TRBV5-6

CDR3 DNA: TGTGCCAGTAGTATCCAGGCTAATCAGCCCCAGCATTTT
CDR3 protein: CASSIQANQPQHF
clone size: .
D gene: .
J gene: TRBJ1-5
V gene: TRBV19

CDR3 DNA: TGTGCCAGCAGCCTGGCGAGGGAGGTACTTGGCGAGCAGTACTTC
CDR3 protein: CASSLAREVLGEQYF
clone size: .
D gene: .
J gene: TRBJ2-7
V gene: TRBV3-1/TRBV3-2

CDR3 DNA: TGTGCCAGCAGTCAAGGCGGGGAGCAGTACTTC
CDR3 protein: CASSQGGEQYF
clone size: .
D gene: .
J gene: TRBJ2-7
V gene: TRBV3-1/TRBV3-2

CDR3 DNA: TGTGCCAGCAGTTTACGGGACAGTCTCGGGGAGACCCAGTACTTC
CDR3 protein: CASSLRDSLGETQYF
clone size: .
D gene: TRBD1
J gene: TRBJ2-5
V gene: TRBV27

CDR3 DNA: TGTGCCAGCAGTCGACAGGGTCGCAGCCAGCCCCAGCATTTT
CDR3 protein: CASSRQGRSQPQHF
clone size: .
D gene: TRBD1
J gene: TRBJ1-5
V gene: TRBV27

CDR3 DNA: TGCAGCGTTGTAGCGGGGGGTCAGCCCCAGCATTTT
CDR3 protein: CSVVAGGQPQHF
clone size: .
D gene: .
J gene: TRBJ1-5
V gene: TRBV29-1

CDR3 DNA: TGTGCCAGCAGCTACAGAGGACGGGGGAGAATGGCTGAAGCTTTCTTT
CDR3 protein: CASSYRGRGRMAEAFF
clone size: .
D gene: .
J gene: TRBJ1-1
V gene: TRBV3-1/TRBV3-2

CDR3 DNA: TGCGCCAGCAGCCATTCTAGCGGGGACCCGTCCAAAAACATTCAGTACTTC
CDR3 protein: CASSHSSGDPSKNIQYF
clone size: .
D gene: TRBD2
J gene: TRBJ2-4
V gene: TRBV4-3

CDR3 DNA: TGTGCCAGCAGTTACGCGGGCAGGGGGCCGGATTCACCCCTCCACTTT
CDR3 protein: CASSYAGRGPDSPLHF
clone size: .
D gene: TRBD1
J gene: TRBJ1-6
V gene: TRBV6-2/TRBV6-3

CDR3 DNA: TGTGCCAGCAGCCATACCGGGGAGCTGTTTTTT
CDR3 protein: CASSHTGELFF
clone size: .
D gene: .
J gene: TRBJ2-2
V gene: TRBV7-9

CDR3 DNA: TGTGCCAGCAGCCAAGTAGCGGGAGGGCCCGCAGATACGCAGTATTTT
CDR3 protein: CASSQVAGGPADTQYF
clone size: .
D gene: TRBD2
J gene: TRBJ2-3
V gene: TRBV4-2

CDR3 DNA: TGTGCCACCAGTGATTTGACCGGGACAGGGAATGAGCAGTTCTTC
CDR3 protein: CATSDLTGTGNEQFF
clone size: .
D gene: TRBD1
J gene: TRBJ2-1
V gene: TRBV24-1

CDR3 DNA: TGCGCCAGCAGCCTGGACAGTTACCAGTTCTTC
CDR3 protein: CASSLDSYQFF
clone size: .
D gene: .
J gene: TRBJ2-1
V gene: TRBV4-1

CDR3 DNA: TGTGCCAGCCTGCTGGGGAGGAAGGACACTGAAGCTTTCTTT
CDR3 protein: CASLLGRKDTEAFF
clone size: .
D gene: .
J gene: TRBJ1-1
V gene: TRBV18

CDR3 DNA: TGTGCCAGCAGTTACTCGAGGGCCGGGGAGCTGTTTTTT
CDR3 protein: CASSYSRAGELFF
clone size: .
D gene: .
J gene: TRBJ2-2
V gene: TRBV6-6

CDR3 DNA: TGTGCCAGCAGCTGGGGGCGGGAGACCCAGTACTTC
CDR3 protein: CASSWGRETQYF
clone size: once
D gene: .
J gene: TRBJ2-5
V gene: TRBV7-2

CDR3 DNA: TGTGCCACCAGCAGGGGCCTTAGGCAGTTCTATAGCAATCAGCCCCAGCATTTT
CDR3 protein: CATSRGLRQFYSNQPQHF
clone size: .
D gene: .
J gene: TRBJ1-5
V gene: TRBV15

CDR3 DNA: TGTGCCAGCAGCAGGGGGTGGCGGATTAGCACAGATACGCAGTATTTT
CDR3 protein: CASSRGWRISTDTQYF
clone size: .
D gene: TRBD1
J gene: TRBJ2-3
V gene: TRBV28

CDR3 DNA: TGTGCCAGCAGCCGAGACGACAGGGGGAATTCACCCCTCCACTTT
CDR3 protein: CASSRDDRGNSPLHF
clone size: .
D gene: TRBD1
J gene: TRBJ1-6
V gene: TRBV7-9

CDR3 DNA: TGTGCCAGCAGCTTGGCCGGGACAGCTCCTACGGGGCAGTACTTC
CDR3 protein: CASSLAGTAPTGQYF
clone size: .
D gene: TRBD1
J gene: TRBJ2-7
V gene: TRBV5-5

CDR3 DNA: TGTGCCAGCAGCGCAACTAGCGGAGCGAACACCGGGGAGCTGTTTTTT
CDR3 protein: CASSATSGANTGELFF
clone size: once
D gene: TRBD2
J gene: TRBJ2-2
V gene: TRBV7-9

CDR3 DNA: TGTGCCAGCAGCTTAGTTACTAGCGGACTCTGGGATACGCAGTATTTT
CDR3 protein: CASSLVTSGLWDTQYF
clone size: .
D gene: TRBD2
J gene: TRBJ2-3
V gene: TRBV7-6

CDR3 DNA: TGTGCCAGCAGCGTAGCACTAGCGGGAGCCTCAGCCACGGAGACCCAGTACTTC
CDR3 protein: CASSVALAGASATETQYF
clone size: .
D gene: TRBD2
J gene: TRBJ2-5
V gene: TRBV9

CDR3 DNA: TGTGCCAGTAGTAACAGGAATGTGGATACGCAGTATTTT
CDR3 protein: CASSNRNVDTQYF
clone size: .
D gene: .
J gene: TRBJ2-3
V gene: TRBV19

CDR3 DNA: TGCGCCAGCAGCCAAACTAGCGGACCTTACAATGAGCAGTTCTTC
CDR3 protein: CASSQTSGPYNEQFF
clone size: .
D gene: TRBD2
J gene: TRBJ2-1
V gene: TRBV4-1

CDR3 DNA: TGCGCCAGCAGCTTGGAACAGGTGAACACCGGGGAGCTGTTTTTT
CDR3 protein: CASSLEQVNTGELFF
clone size: .
D gene: .
J gene: TRBJ2-2
V gene: TRBV5-1

CDR3 DNA: TGTGCCACCAGTGGGTGGGCAGGGGCCGGGTATACGCAGTATTTT
CDR3 protein: CATSGWAGAGYTQYF
clone size: .
D gene: .
J gene: TRBJ2-3
V gene: TRBV24-1

CDR3 DNA: TGTGCCAGCAGTGCAACGAAGCCCCATGGAGCCCAGCATTTT
CDR3 protein: CASSATKPHGAQHF
clone size: few
D gene: .
J gene: TRBJ1-5
V gene: TRBV2

CDR3 DNA: TGTGCCAGCAGCTTAGTTGCGGGACAGGGCTACGAGCAGTACTTC
CDR3 protein: CASSLVAGQGYEQYF
clone size: .
D gene: TRBD1
J gene: TRBJ2-7
V gene: TRBV7-8